Presented here are 20 T cell receptor beta chains from one specimen sequenced in a study of T cell responses to AZD1222 COVID-19 vaccine (dated by TCRdb to 2020 to 2023). Receptors were amplified or captured by the immunoSEQ multiplex PCR assay. What TCRdb holds here is the immuneACCESS table cut down to in-frame rearrangements. Part of the clones is not present; checked against another copy, under half of the missing clones reflect an unresolved V gene, and the others are unexplained. The sample records approximately 200,000 clones, around 88% of which are singletons. About 7.2% of the sample is held by the ten biggest clonotypes. The sample's time point label, decoded: baseline before first vaccination. Sequencing used peripheral blood, obtained on day 0 of AZD1222 vaccination. These receptors came from an adult in good health.

The rearrangement joins TRBV28 to TRBJ1-2; D unclear. The CDR3 sequence is 14 residues long. CDR1 and CDR2 (germline): MDHEN, SYDVKM. V was trimmed by 5 bases and J by 7 bases, leaving 17 bases between them. In nucleotides, the CDR3 is TGTGCCAGCAGTCCGATTGGAGGCCGGAGTGGCTACACCTTC. Residues: CASSPIGGRSGYTF.

The chain has TRBV4-2 and TRBJ1-5, with D possibly being TRBD1 (6 bases). The V gene lost 1 base and the J gene lost 3 bases, with 10 bases spanning the gap. CDR1 and CDR2 (germline): LGHNA, YNFKEQ. The CDR3 is 15 amino acids. CDR3 in amino acids: CASSQAGAHNQPQHF. The CDR3, as DNA: TGTGCCAGCAGCCAAGCAGGGGCCCACAATCAGCCCCAGCATTTT.

This clone was picked up a small number of times. This sequence joins TRBV6-6 and TRBJ1-6; 9 bases fit TRBD1. CDR3 size: 15 residues. Unmatched junction bases numbered 6, after V lost 6 bases and J lost 6 bases. CDR1 and CDR2 (germline): MNHNY, SVGAGI (reference sequence). CDR3 DNA sequence: TGTGCCAGCAGGTCGGGACAGGGCTCTAATTCACCCCTCCACTTT. Protein product: CASRSGQGSNSPLHF.

This sequence joins TRBV7-2 and TRBJ2-5; D not resolved. CDR1 and CDR2 (germline): SGHTA, FQGNSA. V was trimmed by 5 bases and J by 2 bases, leaving 12 bases between them. The CDR3 is made up of 14 amino acids. This chain's CDR3 is CASSLRAGQETQYF. The CDR3 DNA sequence: TGTGCCAGCAGCCTAAGGGCCGGACAAGAGACCCAGTACTTC.

Regarding this clone: The identical CDR3 is also encoded by other nucleotide sequences in the sample. This chain links TRBV7-3 with TRBJ2-1; tentatively, D is TRBD2 (5 bases). Trimming removed 1 base from V and 1 base from J, with 5 bases in between. CDR3 size: 14 residues. Germline V gene sequence: CDR1 SGHTA, CDR2 FQGTGA. CDR3 sequence: CASSLSGSYNEQFF. The CDR3 DNA follows: TGTGCCAGCAGCTTAAGCGGGTCCTACAATGAGCAGTTCTTC.

J is TRBJ2-5 and V is TRBV5-1; 10 positions agree with TRBD2. Germline values: CDR1 SGHRS, CDR2 YFSETQ. This CDR3 comprises 15 residues. V lost 7 bases to trimming and J lost 6 bases; unmatched junction nucleotides: 12. The CDR3 sequence is CASSPLAGGGKTQYF. For the CDR3, the DNA is TGCGCCAGCTCCCCCTTAGCGGGGGGAGGGAAGACCCAGTACTTC.

This clone showed up just a few times. This rearrangement joins TRBV4-3 to TRBJ2-7, with 10 positions matching TRBD1. Losses at the gene ends were 3 bases for V and 2 bases for J; bases not matched to a gene: 7. This CDR3 contains 16 residues. Germline-derived CDR1 and CDR2 are LGHNA and YSLEER. The CDR3 here is CASSQDSGTGAYEQYF. CDR3 nucleotide sequence: TGCGCCAGCAGCCAGGATTCCGGGACAGGGGCCTACGAGCAGTACTTC.

The gene calls are TRBV7-9 and TRBJ2-7, with D tentatively TRBD1 (6 bases). There are 14 residues in the CDR3. The V end was cut by 6 bases, the J end by 4 bases, with 16 bases between. The germline CDR1 and CDR2 sequences are SEHNR and FQNEAQ (reference sequence). CDR3 nucleotides: TGTGCCAGCAGATACACAGGGTCGGCTTACGAGCAGTACTTC. It encodes CASRYTGSAYEQYF.

This clone was detected a few times. This rearrangement joins TRBV28 to TRBJ2-1; unclear D gene. Germline V lookup: CDR1 MDHEN, CDR2 SYDVKM. This CDR3 is 18 amino acids long. V dropped 8 bases and J dropped 2 bases, with 25 bases sitting between them. CDR3 loop: CASGHTFKDGPTYNEQFF. CDR3 in DNA: TGTGCCAGCGGCCATACCTTTAAAGACGGTCCAACCTACAATGAGCAGTTCTTC.

A single count supports this clone. The chain has TRBV5-4 and TRBJ1-2; D possibly corresponds to TRBD1 (5 bases). The germline CDR1 and CDR2 sequences are SGHNT and YYREEE (reference sequence). This CDR3 is 15 amino acids long. V was shortened by 3 bases and J by 4 bases, with 16 bases between the two germline ends. The CDR3 loop reads CASSSSRAPRYGYTF. In nucleotides, the CDR3 is TGTGCCAGCAGCTCCTCCAGGGCCCCGCGCTATGGCTACACCTTC.

This clone was found once. The chain carries TRBV7-8 and TRBJ1-2; TRBD1 aligns across 10 bases. The CDR3 runs to 16 residues. The germline CDR1 and CDR2 sequences are SGHVS and FQNEAQ. V was pared by 5 bases and J by 7 bases, with 13 bases of the junction left unmatched. The CDR3 nucleotides are TGTGCCAGCAGCCCCCGGGGAGGGACAGGGGTATCTGGCTACACCTTC. The encoded protein is CASSPRGGTGVSGYTF. The variable domain in full, completed from reference TRBV7-8 and TRBJ1-2, reads GAGVSQSPRYKVAKRGQDVALRCDPISGHVSLFWYQQALGQGPEFLTYFQNEAQLDKSGLPSDRFFAERPEGSVSTLKIQRTQQEDSAVYLCASSPRGGTGVSGYTFGSGTRLTVV.

This clone was observed a single time. The chain is built from TRBV3-1 (or the pseudogene TRBV3-2) and TRBJ1-6; no reliable D call. Germline values: CDR1 LGHDT, CDR2 YNNKEL (reference sequence). Trimming left V 0 bases short and J 8 bases short, with 5 bases between. The CDR3 is 13 amino acids. The CDR3 spells CASSQEPDSPLHF. The CDR3 DNA follows: TGTGCCAGCAGCCAAGAGCCAGATTCACCCCTCCACTTT.

V is TRBV14 and J is TRBJ2-5, with 9 bases matching TRBD2. The CDR3 covers 15 residues. Germline values: CDR1 SGHDN, CDR2 FVKESK. The V segment lost 4 bases and the J segment 5 bases; nucleotides outside the gene matches: 8. The CDR3 DNA is TGTGCCAGCAGCCGGGCGCGGGGGGGTCTTGAGACCCAGTACTTC. It codes for CASSRARGGLETQYF. The full variable domain, its missing parts supplied by reference TRBV14 and TRBJ2-5, is EAGVTQFPSHSVIEKGQTVTLRCDPISGHDNLYWYRRVMGKEIKFLLHFVKESKQDESGMPNNRFLAERTGGTYSTLKVQPAELEDSGVYFCASSRARGGLETQYFGPGTRLLVL.

The gene calls are TRBV7-2 and TRBJ2-1, with 7 nucleotides matching TRBD1. J was trimmed by 3 bases and V by 3 bases; bases with no gene match: 2. Germline CDR1 reads SGHTA; CDR2 reads FQGNSA. The CDR3 is 14 amino acids. CDR3: CASSFRDSYNEQFF. CDR3 DNA sequence: TGTGCCAGCAGCTTCCGGGACAGCTACAATGAGCAGTTCTTC.

The chain employs TRBV6-5 and TRBJ1-2, with D maybe TRBD1 (5 bases). The CDR3 is 14 residues long. Germline V CDR1 and CDR2: MNHEY, SVGAGI. The V end was cut by 6 bases, the J end by 4 bases, with 15 bases between. CDR3: CASRVGEGTYGYTF. In DNA, the CDR3 is TGTGCCAGCAGAGTGGGGGAGGGCACCTATGGCTACACCTTC.

CDR3 bases: TGTGCCAGCAGTTTAGCACCAGCGGGACCCCAGCATTTT. This gives the protein CASSLAPAGPQHF. The chain joins TRBV12-3 or TRBV12-4 to TRBJ1-5; D is uncertain. V was trimmed by 0 bases and J by 10 bases, leaving 10 bases between them. The CDR3 consists of 13 residues.

The rearrangement uses TRBV20-1 and TRBJ2-7; unclear D gene. Looked up from germline, CDR1 is DFQATT and CDR2 is SNEGSKA (reference sequence). There are 11 residues in the CDR3. Trimming pared 3 bases from V and 7 bases from J, leaving 10 bases between. As DNA, the CDR3 is TGCAGTGCTAGGAGCCCCTGGGAGCAGTACTTC. Its protein is CSARSPWEQYF.

The V call is TRBV10-2, the J call TRBJ1-2, with D possibly matching TRBD1 (5 bases). From germline, CDR1 is WSHSY and CDR2 SAAADI. Trimming cost V 2 bases and J 4 bases, with 11 bases left between them. The CDR3 consists of 14 residues. The CDR3 nucleotides read TGCGCCAGCAGTGAGGCGGACGGGACCTATGGCTACACCTTC. It codes for CASSEADGTYGYTF.

This chain connects TRBV6-6 to TRBJ2-7, with a tentative D call TRBD1 (5 bases). CDR1 MNHNY and CDR2 SVGAGI come from the germline V gene (reference sequence). This CDR3 has 14 amino acids. V gave up 10 bases and J gave up 0 bases, with 16 bases separating them. The CDR3 is CATMWSDSSYEQYF. DNA of the CDR3: TGTGCCACCATGTGGAGTGACAGCTCCTACGAGCAGTACTTC.

The J gene is TRBJ2-2, the V gene TRBV18; D remains unclear. CDR3 length: 15 amino acids. Germline V gene lookup returns CDR1 KGHSH and CDR2 LQKENI. Deletions cut 2 bases from V and 1 base from J, with 8 bases between. CDR3 nucleotides: TGTGCCAGCTCACCAAGTTCGCAGAACACCGGGGAGCTGTTTTTT. Amino acid sequence: CASSPSSQNTGELFF.